A single sample gave rise to the 30 T cell receptor beta chains below, sequenced in a study of cytomegalovirus exposure and HLA in healthy donors. 60 Vbeta and 13 Jbeta primers were used in PCR. Clones were read by immunoSEQ multiplex PCR, and TCRdb kept only the in-frame ones, dropping some. The sample includes under 130,000 clones, roughly 71% of them seen just once. Material: PBMCs. The receptors here all came from a man in his forties in good health and CMV-seropositive.

This clone was counted ten times or more. This chain joins TRBV6-4 and TRBJ2-2, with 8 bases lining up with TRBD1. CDR1 and CDR2 (germline): MRHNA, SNTAGT. The J segment lost 6 bases and the V segment lost 3 bases, leaving 3 bases of the junction unmatched. The CDR3 has 14 amino acids. The CDR3 bases are TGTGCCAGCAGTGAGGACAGGGAGGCCGGGGAGCTGTTTTTT. Protein sequence: CASSEDREAGELFF.

About this clone itself: This CDR3 is also generated by other DNA sequences in the sample. The rearrangement uses TRBV4-2 and TRBJ1-2; D not certain. Germline CDR1 is LGHNA and CDR2 is YNFKEQ. The CDR3 runs 15 residues. The V gene lost 0 bases and the J gene lost 0 bases, with 8 bases spanning the gap. The CDR3 spells CASSQDLLANYGYTF. CDR3 bases: TGTGCCAGCAGCCAAGATCTCCTAGCTAACTATGGCTACACCTTC.

The gene calls are TRBV5-1 and TRBJ1-2; perhaps TRBD1 as D (5 bases). V dropped 4 bases and J dropped 0 bases, with 19 bases sitting between them. CDR1 SGHRS and CDR2 YFSETQ come from the germline V gene. The CDR3 is made up of 17 amino acids. CDR3 sequence: CASSPGKDSTSNYGYTF. DNA for the CDR3: TGCGCCAGCAGCCCAGGAAAAGACAGCACATCTAACTATGGCTACACCTTC.

The gene calls are TRBV11-3 and TRBJ2-2; D possibly corresponds to TRBD2 (5 bases). The CDR3 runs to 14 residues. V lost 2 bases to trimming and J lost 6 bases, with 10 bases between them. The germline CDR1 and CDR2 sequences are SGHNT and YENEEA. The CDR3 DNA reads TGTGCCAGCAGCTTATCAGAGGGAGCCGGGGAGCTGTTTTTT. It specifies CASSLSEGAGELFF.

In this sample, this clone turned up once. The chain employs TRBV4-1 and TRBJ2-2; 7 positions agree with TRBD1. Unmatched junction bases numbered 2, after V lost 2 bases and J lost 5 bases. Germline V lookup: CDR1 MGHRA, CDR2 YSYEKL. This CDR3 contains 14 residues. The CDR3 DNA follows: TGCGCCAGCAGCCAAACACAGGGGACCGGGGAGCTGTTTTTT. Protein: CASSQTQGTGELFF.

The rearrangement links TRBV28 to TRBJ2-5; 10 nucleotides agree with TRBD1. Germline loops: CDR1 MDHEN, CDR2 SYDVKM. Losses at the gene ends were 8 bases for V and 5 bases for J; bases not matched to a gene: 8. This CDR3 spans 14 amino acids. The CDR3 DNA reads as TGTGCCAGCGGAAGACAGGGGGCTTGGGAGACCCAGTACTTC. This sequence encodes CASGRQGAWETQYF.

The rearrangement joins TRBV30 to TRBJ2-1; TRBD1 matches 8 bases. Unmatched junction bases numbered 7, after V lost 0 bases and J lost 6 bases. Germline CDR1 is GTSNPN and CDR2 is SVGIG (reference sequence). The CDR3 length is 15 residues. This CDR3 is CAWSVFGQGSNEQFF. The CDR3 region has the DNA TGTGCCTGGAGTGTCTTCGGACAGGGTTCCAATGAGCAGTTCTTC. Drawing the rest from reference TRBV30 and TRBJ2-1, the complete variable domain is SQTIHQWPATLVQPVGSPLSLECTVEGTSNPNLYWYRQAAGRGLQLLFYSVGIGQISSEVPQNLSASRPQDRQFILSSKKLLLSDSGFYLCAWSVFGQGSNEQFFGPGTRLTVL.

Only a few counts were recorded for this clone. The chain carries TRBV29-1 and TRBJ1-4; a weak D match, TRBD1 (5 bases). The germline V gene has CDR1 SQVTM and CDR2 ANQGSEA. This CDR3 contains 12 residues. Trimming left V 7 bases short and J 5 bases short, with 11 bases between. The CDR3 reads CSGRGGNEKLFF. The DNA for the CDR3 is TGCAGCGGCCGGGGGGGGAATGAAAAACTGTTTTTT.

The chain is built from TRBV19 and TRBJ1-1; D gene ambiguous. CDR1 and CDR2 from the germline V gene are LNHDA and SQIVND (reference sequence). The V end lost 1 base, the J end lost 11 bases, and 11 bases lay between the germline ends. The CDR3 has 12 residues. The CDR3 loop reads CASSIGTPAAFF. The CDR3 DNA reads TGTGCCAGTAGTATAGGGACTCCCGCGGCTTTCTTT.

V and J are TRBV19 and TRBJ2-1, with a tentative D call TRBD1 (6 bases). Between the trimmed V and J ends, which lost 3 bases and 4 bases, there was a span of 13 bases. Germline values: CDR1 LNHDA, CDR2 SQIVND (reference sequence). The CDR3 covers 15 residues. This CDR3 reads CASSMGRGSYNEQFF. The CDR3 bases are TGTGCCAGTAGTATGGGCAGGGGCTCTTACAATGAGCAGTTCTTC.

V gene TRBV28 combines with J gene TRBJ1-5; 10 nucleotides match TRBD1. Per germline, CDR1 MDHEN and CDR2 SYDVKM. This CDR3 contains 16 residues. J lost 3 bases, V lost 5 bases, and 7 bases had no gene match. CDR3 in amino acids: CASSVPGTGVNQPQHF. CDR3 sequence (DNA): TGTGCCAGCAGTGTGCCTGGGACAGGGGTCAATCAGCCCCAGCATTTT. The full variable domain, its missing parts supplied by reference TRBV28 and TRBJ1-5, is DVKVTQSSRYLVKRTGEKVFLECVQDMDHENMFWYRQDPGLGLRLIYFSYDVKMKEKGDIPEGYSVSREKKERFSLILESASTNQTSMYLCASSVPGTGVNQPQHFGDGTRLSIL.

DNA for the CDR3: TGTGCCTGGAGTCGGGACAGGGGGTGGCTGTTTTTT. It is translated as CAWSRDRGWLFF. The chain uses TRBV30 and TRBJ2-2; 11 nucleotides line up with TRBD1. This CDR3 is 12 amino acids long. V was clipped by 2 bases and J by 13 bases; unmatched bases: 3. From germline, CDR1 is GTSNPN and CDR2 SVGIG (reference sequence).

There are a few counts of this clone. The chain carries TRBV7-9 and TRBJ2-1; D perhaps matches TRBD1 (6 bases). Trimming stripped 5 bases from V and 1 base from J, with 18 bases between. The germline gives CDR1 SEHNR, CDR2 FQNEAQ (reference sequence). This CDR3 is built from 17 residues. The CDR3 is CASSTRQGTGSYNEQFF. CDR3 nucleotides: TGTGCCAGCAGCACCCGCCAGGGGACGGGATCCTACAATGAGCAGTTCTTC.

V usage is TRBV19 and J usage is TRBJ2-2; D is uncertain. Germline V lookup: CDR1 LNHDA, CDR2 SQIVND (reference sequence). Trimming took 4 bases from V and 7 from J, leaving 4 bases between them. The CDR3 is 11 residues long. CDR3 in DNA: TGTGCCAGTAGTAAGAGCGGGGAGCTGTTTTTT. Amino acids: CASSKSGELFF.

The chain combines TRBV4-1 with TRBJ1-1, with D perhaps matching TRBD1 (6 bases). The length of the CDR3 is 12 residues. CDR1 MGHRA and CDR2 YSYEKL come from the germline V gene. With 4 bases removed from V and 5 bases from J, the gap between germline ends came to 8 bases. The CDR3 nucleotides read TGCGCCAGCAGCCCAACAGGGACTGAAGCTTTCTTT. It is translated as CASSPTGTEAFF.

This clone has only a few counts. Other nucleotide sequences from this sample produce the same CDR3. The V gene is TRBV6-5, the J gene TRBJ1-5, with TRBD1 matching 7 bases. After removal of 6 bases from V and 2 bases from J, the junction contained 4 bases not matched to a gene. Germline V CDR1 and CDR2: MNHEY, SVGAGI. The CDR3 loop spans 14 amino acids. CDR3: CASSRDRGNQPQHF. The CDR3 DNA is TGTGCCAGCAGCCGCGACAGGGGCAATCAGCCCCAGCATTTT.

V is TRBV7-8 and J is TRBJ1-2; D uncertain. The CDR3 runs to 15 residues. CDR1 and CDR2 from the germline V gene are SGHVS and FQNEAQ. Trimming cost V 4 bases and J 3 bases, with 15 bases left between them. DNA for the CDR3: TGTGCCAGCAGCTCCGAGCGGGCCTCCTACTATGGCTACACCTTC. Protein product: CASSSERASYYGYTF.

V usage is TRBV21-1 and J usage is TRBJ1-1. TRBV21-1 is classified as a pseudogene. This CDR3 is built from 12 residues. This chain's CDR3 is CASGRRCTEAFF. In DNA, the CDR3 is TGTGCCAGCGGACGGAGGTGCACTGAAGCTTTCTTT.

The rearrangement uses TRBV11-2 and TRBJ1-3, with 8 bases lining up with TRBD1. The CDR3 length is 16 residues. Per germline, CDR1 SGHAT and CDR2 FQNNGV. V gave up 2 bases and J gave up 0 bases; unmatched junction bases: 3. CDR3 amino acids: CASSLQGAVSGNTIYF. CDR3 sequence (DNA): TGTGCCAGCAGCTTACAGGGGGCCGTCTCTGGAAACACCATATATTTT.

This chain joins TRBV28 and TRBJ2-5; a weak D match, TRBD1 (6 bases). This CDR3 region has 14 residues. With 2 bases removed from V and 1 base from J, the gap between germline ends came to 8 bases. Germline CDR1 MDHEN, CDR2 SYDVKM. The CDR3 protein is CASSLGTTQETQYF. The CDR3 bases are TGTGCCAGCAGTTTAGGGACAACCCAAGAGACCCAGTACTTC.

The chain carries TRBV9 and TRBJ1-1; the D gene is possibly TRBD1 (6 bases). The germline CDR1 and CDR2 sequences are SGDLS and YYNGEE. V lost 2 bases, J lost 3 bases, and 14 bases lay in between. This CDR3 contains 15 residues. The CDR3 loop reads CASSVGGGSDTEAFF. The DNA for the CDR3 is TGTGCCAGCAGCGTCGGGGGGGGCTCCGACACTGAAGCTTTCTTT.

The V and J genes are TRBV15 and TRBJ2-7; D is uncertain. The ends were cut back, 1 base at V and 0 bases at J, with 10 bases in the middle. Germline V CDR1 and CDR2: LNHNV, YYDKDF (reference sequence). CDR3 length: 15 amino acids. Here the CDR3 reads CATSRGAVTSYEQYF. The CDR3 coding sequence is TGTGCCACCAGCAGAGGTGCGGTTACCTCCTACGAGCAGTACTTC. The variable domain in full, with the rest retrieved from reference TRBV15 and TRBJ2-7, is DAMVIQNPRYQVTQFGKPVTLSCSQTLNHNVMYWYQQKSSQAPKLLFHYYDKDFNNEADTPDNFQSRRPNTSFCFLDIRSPGLGDTAMYLCATSRGAVTSYEQYFGPGTRLTVT.

The chain employs TRBV5-1 and TRBJ2-7; D is perhaps TRBD2 (6 bases). This CDR3 is built from 14 residues. Trimming stripped 3 bases from V and 7 bases from J, with 17 bases between. CDR1 and CDR2 (germline): SGHRS, YFSETQ. The CDR3 region has the DNA TGCGCCAGCAGCTCAGATCCGGGCGGGACGGAGCAGTACTTC. Translating it yields CASSSDPGGTEQYF.

This clone came up a few times. This chain joins TRBV13 and TRBJ2-2, with D unclear. Germline V gene sequence: CDR1 PRHDT, CDR2 FYEKMQ (reference sequence). Trimming removed 2 bases from V and 2 bases from J, with 15 bases in between. The CDR3 totals 17 residues. CDR3 nucleotides: TGTGCCAGCAGCTTAATGCTTTCCCTAGACAACACCGGGGAGCTGTTTTTT. Its protein is CASSLMLSLDNTGELFF.

V gene TRBV6-1 combines with J gene TRBJ2-7; the D gene is possibly TRBD2 (6 bases). The CDR3 sequence is 13 residues long. The V gene's germline CDR1 is MNHNS and CDR2 SASEGT. Between the trimmed V and J ends, which lost 1 base and 6 bases, there was a span of 10 bases. CDR3: CASSEVAEFEQYV. The CDR3 bases are TGTGCCAGCAGTGAAGTAGCGGAATTCGAGCAGTACGTC.

The table lists this clone with a few counts. CDR3 amino acids: CASSKQTGSSNQPQHF. The CDR3 DNA reads as TGTGCCAGCAGTAAACAGACAGGGTCGAGCAATCAGCCCCAGCATTTT. The V call is TRBV27, the J call TRBJ1-5; TRBD1 matches at 7 bases. From germline, CDR1 is MNHEY and CDR2 SMNVEV (reference sequence). Germline trimming cut 5 bases from V and 1 base from J; bases unmatched to any gene: 8. The CDR3 extends over 16 amino acids.

The rearrangement joins TRBV25-1 to TRBJ2-5; perhaps TRBD2 as D (5 bases). Trimming removed 7 bases at V and 0 bases at J, with 9 bases between. CDR3 length: 13 residues. Germline CDR1 MGHDK, CDR2 SYGVNS. CDR3 sequence: CASTAGNQETQYF. In DNA, the CDR3 is TGTGCCAGCACGGCGGGCAACCAAGAGACCCAGTACTTC.

The chain is built from TRBV13 and TRBJ2-7; 7 bases agree with TRBD1. From germline, CDR1 is PRHDT and CDR2 FYEKMQ (reference sequence). This CDR3 is 14 amino acids long. The CDR3 DNA reads TGTGCCAGCAGCATAGGGGACAGCTCCTACGAGCAGTACGTC. Protein product: CASSIGDSSYEQYV.

In its sample, this clone was seen a few times. The chain links TRBV30 to TRBJ1-1; 10 bases match TRBD1. Germline V gives CDR1 GTSNPN, CDR2 SVGIG (reference sequence). CDR3 length: 15 residues. Trimming took 2 bases from V and 3 from J; bases not matched to a gene: 6. CDR3 DNA: TGTGCCTGGAGTTGGCCCGGGACAGGGGACACTGAAGCTTTCTTT. Its translation is CAWSWPGTGDTEAFF.

The chain has TRBV4-1 and TRBJ1-1; D gene unclear. The CDR3 is 11 residues long. CDR1 MGHRA and CDR2 YSYEKL come from the germline V gene. V was pared by 5 bases and J by 8 bases, with 9 bases between. This CDR3 is CASSVGVEAFF. The CDR3 bases are TGCGCCAGCAGCGTCGGGGTGGAAGCTTTCTTT.